The rows below give T cell receptor beta chains drawn from one sample of a study of T cells in localized non-small cell lung cancer. Repertoires were generated with immunoSEQ multiplex PCR, while TCRdb's copy carries only in-frame clones and drops some. The sample lists about 31,000 clones; 85% to 95% were seen once. The input for sequencing was peripheral blood, taken before any cancer treatment. The receptors come from a woman aged 40-69 years with stage I lung adenocarcinoma. CDR3s include the opening cysteine and the closing phenylalanine or tryptophan. The D gene is left open where the match is weak. Where a row states a size, it is once, few, many or the class of an expanded clone; other rows omit it.

TRBJ1-6 | TRBV6-5 | NA | TRBD1 | CASSYTGVNSPLHF | TGTGCCAGCAGTTACACAGGGGTTAATTCACCCCTCCACTTT
TRBJ1-1 | TRBV28 | NA | NA | CASGYGQPEAFF | TGTGCCAGCGGCTACGGACAGCCTGAAGCTTTCTTT
TRBJ1-6 | TRBV5-1 | NA | NA | CASSVDLGPLHF | TGCGCCAGCAGCGTGGATCTGGGACCCCTCCACTTT
TRBJ1-2 | TRBV7-9 | NA | NA | CASSEEGYYGYTF | TGTGCCAGCAGTGAAGAGGGCTACTATGGCTACACCTTC
TRBJ1-1 | TRBV5-6 | NA | NA | CASSFLRAEAFF | TGTGCCAGCAGCTTCCTACGGGCTGAAGCTTTCTTT
TRBJ1-3 | TRBV7-4 | once | NA | CASSFNRVPSNTIYF | TGTGCCAGCAGCTTTAACAGGGTCCCCTCAAACACCATATATTTT
TRBJ2-1 | TRBV25-1 | NA | TRBD2 | CASSEFSGVGNEQFF | TGTGCCAGCAGTGAATTTAGCGGGGTAGGCAATGAGCAGTTCTTC
TRBJ2-1 | TRBV6-5 | NA | NA | CASSYGYEQFF | TGTGCCAGCAGTTACGGGTATGAGCAGTTCTTC
TRBJ1-3 | TRBV7-2 | NA | NA | CASSLVPLSGTIYF | TGTGCCAGCAGCTTAGTCCCCTTATCAGGCACCATATATTTT
TRBJ1-1 | TRBV28 | NA | NA | CASSLGRGETEAFF | TGTGCCAGCAGTTTGGGCAGGGGCGAAACTGAAGCTTTCTTT
TRBJ2-1 | TRBV29-1 | NA | TRBD2 | CSLQTPSGRAIEQFF | TGCAGCCTTCAGACACCTAGCGGGAGGGCCATTGAGCAGTTCTTC
TRBJ2-3 | TRBV19 | NA | NA | CAHYAPFGDRFLTDTQYF | TGTGCCCACTATGCCCCCTTCGGAGACAGATTCCTCACAGATACGCAGTATTTT
TRBJ2-2 | TRBV4-3 | NA | TRBD2 | CASSQGNSGGYTGELFF | TGCGCCAGCAGCCAAGGGAATAGCGGGGGGTACACCGGGGAGCTGTTTTTT
TRBJ1-2 | TRBV5-6 | NA | NA | CASSLGWANYGYTF | TGTGCCAGCAGCTTGGGCTGGGCTAACTATGGCTACACCTTC
TRBJ2-5 | TRBV4-1 | NA | NA | CASSQDPQAAIYQETQYF | TGCGCCAGCAGCCAAGATCCCCAGGCGGCAATCTACCAAGAGACCCAGTACTTC
TRBJ2-3 | TRBV18 | NA | TRBD2 | CASSLLAGTSDTQYF | TGTGCCAGCTCCCTCCTAGCGGGAACATCAGATACGCAGTATTTT
TRBJ2-1 | TRBV10-3 | NA | NA | CAISESVNEQFF | TGTGCCATCAGTGAGTCGGTAAATGAGCAGTTCTTC
TRBJ1-1 | TRBV11-3 | NA | TRBD1 | CASSLRPGTGIEAFF | TGTGCCAGCAGCCTGAGACCCGGGACAGGGATTGAAGCTTTCTTT
TRBJ2-7 | TRBV4-1 | NA | NA | CASSQGDWTADDEQYF | TGCGCCAGCAGCCAAGGGGACTGGACAGCTGACGACGAGCAGTACTTC
TRBJ1-1 | TRBV6-5 | NA | NA | CASSYSSAGDDTEAFF | TGTGCCAGCAGTTACTCGTCCGCAGGGGATGACACTGAAGCTTTCTTT
TRBJ2-7 | TRBV28 | NA | NA | CASSLRRGPPAEAYEQYF | TGTGCCAGCAGTTTGCGGAGGGGACCTCCCGCGGAGGCCTACGAGCAGTACTTC
TRBJ1-3 | TRBV7-9 | NA | TRBD1 | CASSFTGAGNTIYF | TGTGCCAGCAGCTTTACAGGGGCTGGAAACACCATATATTTT
TRBJ1-2 | TRBV7-2 | NA | TRBD1 | CASSPQQGDYGYTF | TGTGCCAGCAGCCCGCAACAGGGGGACTATGGCTACACCTTC